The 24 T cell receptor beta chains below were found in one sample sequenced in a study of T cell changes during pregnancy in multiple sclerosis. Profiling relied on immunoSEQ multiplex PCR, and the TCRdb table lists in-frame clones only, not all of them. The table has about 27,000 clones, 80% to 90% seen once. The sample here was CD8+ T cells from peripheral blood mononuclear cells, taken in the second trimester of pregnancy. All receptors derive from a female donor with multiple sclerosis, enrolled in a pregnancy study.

Here the CDR3 reads CASSLAGQGGRFF. CDR3 bases: TGCGCCAGCAGCTTGGCCGGGCAGGGTGGTCGGTTTTTT. J is TRBJ1-4 and V is TRBV5-1; a weak D match, TRBD1 (5 bases). V was clipped by 0 bases and J by 16 bases, with 16 bases between them. The CDR3 runs to 13 residues. CDR1 SGHRS and CDR2 YFSETQ come from the germline V gene.

CDR3 nucleotide sequence: TGTGCCAGCAGTGAAGTACAGGGTAGCACAGATACGCAGTATTTT. This encodes CASSEVQGSTDTQYF. The rearrangement links TRBV6-1 to TRBJ2-3, with D possibly matching TRBD1 (6 bases). With 1 base removed from V and 0 bases from J, the gap between germline ends came to 8 bases. The CDR3 covers 15 residues. CDR1 is MNHNS, CDR2 SASEGT, per germline.

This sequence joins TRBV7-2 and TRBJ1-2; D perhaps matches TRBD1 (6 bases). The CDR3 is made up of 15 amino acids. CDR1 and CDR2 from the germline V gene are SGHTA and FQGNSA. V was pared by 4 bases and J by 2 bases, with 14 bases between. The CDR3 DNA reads TGTGCCAGCAGCTCCCCCGGACAGAGAAACTATGGCTACACCTTC. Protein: CASSSPGQRNYGYTF.

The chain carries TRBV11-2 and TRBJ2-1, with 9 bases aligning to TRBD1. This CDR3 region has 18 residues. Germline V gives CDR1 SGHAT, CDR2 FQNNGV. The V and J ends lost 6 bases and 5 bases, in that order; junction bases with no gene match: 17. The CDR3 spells CASSNHPTGTGPNNEQFF. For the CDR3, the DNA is TGTGCCAGCAGTAATCACCCCACCGGGACAGGGCCCAACAATGAGCAGTTCTTC. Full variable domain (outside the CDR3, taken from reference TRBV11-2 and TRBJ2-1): EAGVAQSPRYKIIEKRQSVAFWCNPISGHATLYWYQQILGQGPKLLIQFQNNGVVDDSQLPKDRFSAERLKGVDSTLKIQPAKLEDSAVYLCASSNHPTGTGPNNEQFFGPGTRLTVL.

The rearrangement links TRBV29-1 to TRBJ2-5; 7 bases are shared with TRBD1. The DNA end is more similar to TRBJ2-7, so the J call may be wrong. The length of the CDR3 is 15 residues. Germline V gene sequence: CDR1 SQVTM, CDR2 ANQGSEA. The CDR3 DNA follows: TGCAGCGTTGTAGGGGACAGTACCCTAACCTACGAGCAGTACTTC. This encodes CSVVGDSTLTYEQYF.

CDR3 region: CASSVRAGGGNEQFF. DNA of the CDR3: TGTGCCAGCAGCGTACGAGCGGGAGGGGGGAATGAGCAGTTCTTC. This rearrangement joins TRBV7-9 to TRBJ2-1, with 10 bases that match TRBD2. The CDR3 is 15 amino acids. Germline-derived CDR1 and CDR2 are SEHNR and FQNEAQ (reference sequence). After removal of 5 bases from V and 7 bases from J, the junction contained 8 bases not matched to a gene.

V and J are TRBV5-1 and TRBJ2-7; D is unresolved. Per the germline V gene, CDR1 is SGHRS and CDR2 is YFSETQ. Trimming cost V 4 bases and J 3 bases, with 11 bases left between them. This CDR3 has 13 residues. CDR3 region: CASSPDNRYEQYF. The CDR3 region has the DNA TGCGCCAGCAGCCCCGACAACCGCTACGAGCAGTACTTC.

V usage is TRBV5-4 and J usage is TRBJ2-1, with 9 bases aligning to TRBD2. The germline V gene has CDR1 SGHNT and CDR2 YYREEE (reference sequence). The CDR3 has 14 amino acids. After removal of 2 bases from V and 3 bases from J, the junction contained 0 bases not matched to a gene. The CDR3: CASSFSGSYNEQFF. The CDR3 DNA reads TGTGCCAGCAGCTTTAGCGGGAGCTACAATGAGCAGTTCTTC.

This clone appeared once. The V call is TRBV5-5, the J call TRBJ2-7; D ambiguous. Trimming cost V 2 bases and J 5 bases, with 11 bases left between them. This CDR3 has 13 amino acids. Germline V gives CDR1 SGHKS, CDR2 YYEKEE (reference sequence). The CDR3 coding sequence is TGTGCCAGCAGCTTTTACGAGCCTCACGAGCAGTACTTC. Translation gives CASSFYEPHEQYF.

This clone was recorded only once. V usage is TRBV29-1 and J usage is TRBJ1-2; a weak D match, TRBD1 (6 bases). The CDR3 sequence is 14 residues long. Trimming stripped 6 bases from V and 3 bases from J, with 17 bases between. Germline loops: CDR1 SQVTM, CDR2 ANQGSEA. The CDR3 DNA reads TGCAGCGTCGAGGATAAAGACAGGTACTATGGCTACACCTTC. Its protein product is CSVEDKDRYYGYTF.

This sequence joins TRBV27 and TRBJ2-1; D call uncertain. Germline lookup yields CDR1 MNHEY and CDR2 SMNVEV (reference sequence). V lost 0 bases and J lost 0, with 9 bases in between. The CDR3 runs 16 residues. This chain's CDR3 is CASSLSIPYSYNEQFF. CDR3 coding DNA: TGTGCCAGCAGTTTATCGATTCCCTACTCCTACAATGAGCAGTTCTTC.

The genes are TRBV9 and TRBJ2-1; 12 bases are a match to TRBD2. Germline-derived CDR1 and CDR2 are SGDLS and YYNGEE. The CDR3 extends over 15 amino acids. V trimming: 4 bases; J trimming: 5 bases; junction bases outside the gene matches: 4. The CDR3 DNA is TGTGCCAGCAGCCCCCGACTAGCGGGAGACAATGAGCAGTTCTTC. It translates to CASSPRLAGDNEQFF.

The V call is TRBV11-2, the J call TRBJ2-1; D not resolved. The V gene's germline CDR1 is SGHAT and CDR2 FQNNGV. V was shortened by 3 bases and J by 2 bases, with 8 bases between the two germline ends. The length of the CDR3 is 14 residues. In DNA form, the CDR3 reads TGTGCCAGCAGCTTTGGAGCCCCCTACAATGAGCAGTTCTTC. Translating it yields CASSFGAPYNEQFF.

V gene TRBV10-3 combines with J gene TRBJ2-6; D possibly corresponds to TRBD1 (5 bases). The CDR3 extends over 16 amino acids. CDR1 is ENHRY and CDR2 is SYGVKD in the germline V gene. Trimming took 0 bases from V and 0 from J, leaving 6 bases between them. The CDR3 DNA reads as TGTGCCATCAGTGAGTCCAGGGACTCTGGGGCCAACGTCCTGACTTTC. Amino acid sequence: CAISESRDSGANVLTF.

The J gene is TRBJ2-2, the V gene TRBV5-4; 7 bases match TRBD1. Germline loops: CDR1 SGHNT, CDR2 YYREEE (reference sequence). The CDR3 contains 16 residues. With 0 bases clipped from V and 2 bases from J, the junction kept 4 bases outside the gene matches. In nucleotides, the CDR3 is TGTGCCAGCAGCTTGGACAGGGGAGCTAACACCGGGGAGCTGTTTTTT. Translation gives CASSLDRGANTGELFF.

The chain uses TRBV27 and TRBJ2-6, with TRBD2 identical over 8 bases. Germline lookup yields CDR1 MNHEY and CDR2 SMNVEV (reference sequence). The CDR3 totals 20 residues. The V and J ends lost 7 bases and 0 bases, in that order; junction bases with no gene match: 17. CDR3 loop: CASKGGVTGTRDSGANVLTF. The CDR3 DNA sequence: TGTGCCAGCAAGGGGGGGGTTACCGGGACTAGGGACTCTGGGGCCAACGTCCTGACTTTC. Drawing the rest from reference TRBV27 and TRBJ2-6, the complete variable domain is EAQVTQNPRYLITVTGKKLTVTCSQNMNHEYMSWYRQDPGLGLRQIYYSMNVEVTDKGDVPEGYKVSRKEKRNFPLILESPSPNQTSLYFCASKGGVTGTRDSGANVLTFGAGSRLTVL.

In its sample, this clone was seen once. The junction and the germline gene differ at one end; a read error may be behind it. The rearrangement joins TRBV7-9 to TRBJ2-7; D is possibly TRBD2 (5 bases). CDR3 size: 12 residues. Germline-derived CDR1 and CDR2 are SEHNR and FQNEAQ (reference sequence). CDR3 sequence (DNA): TGTGCCAGCAGCCCTAGCTCCAACGAGCAGTACTTC. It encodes CASSPSSNEQYF. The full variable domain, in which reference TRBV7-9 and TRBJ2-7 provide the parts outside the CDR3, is DTGVSQNPRHKITKRGQNVTFRCDPISEHNRLYWYRQTLGQGPEFLTYFQNEAQLEKSRLLSDRFSAERPKGSFSTLEIQRTEQGDSAMYLCASSPSSNEQYFGPGTRLTVT.

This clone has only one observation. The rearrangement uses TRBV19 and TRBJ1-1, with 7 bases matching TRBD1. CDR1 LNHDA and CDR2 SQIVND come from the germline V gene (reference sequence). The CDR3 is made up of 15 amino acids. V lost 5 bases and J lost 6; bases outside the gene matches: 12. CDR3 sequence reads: CASSLTPGQRAEAFF. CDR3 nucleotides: TGTGCCAGTAGTCTGACCCCGGGACAGCGCGCTGAAGCTTTCTTT.

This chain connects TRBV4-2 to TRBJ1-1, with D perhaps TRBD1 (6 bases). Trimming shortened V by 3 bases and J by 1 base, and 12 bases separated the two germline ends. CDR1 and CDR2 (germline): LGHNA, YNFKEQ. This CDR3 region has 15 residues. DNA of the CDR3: TGTGCCAGCAGCCACGCGGACAGAAAGAACACTGAAGCTTTCTTT. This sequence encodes CASSHADRKNTEAFF.

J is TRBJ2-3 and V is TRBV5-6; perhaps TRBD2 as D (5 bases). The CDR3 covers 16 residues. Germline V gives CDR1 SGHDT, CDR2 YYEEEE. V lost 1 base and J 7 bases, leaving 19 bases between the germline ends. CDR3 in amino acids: CASSLWGRVRAYTQYF. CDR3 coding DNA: TGTGCCAGCAGCTTGTGGGGTAGGGTGAGGGCCTATACGCAGTATTTT.

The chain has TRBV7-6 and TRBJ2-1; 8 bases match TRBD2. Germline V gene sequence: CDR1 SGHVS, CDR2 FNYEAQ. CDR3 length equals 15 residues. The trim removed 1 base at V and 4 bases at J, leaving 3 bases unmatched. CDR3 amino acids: CASSLELADYNEQFF. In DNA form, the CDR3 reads TGTGCCAGCAGCTTAGAACTAGCGGATTACAATGAGCAGTTCTTC.

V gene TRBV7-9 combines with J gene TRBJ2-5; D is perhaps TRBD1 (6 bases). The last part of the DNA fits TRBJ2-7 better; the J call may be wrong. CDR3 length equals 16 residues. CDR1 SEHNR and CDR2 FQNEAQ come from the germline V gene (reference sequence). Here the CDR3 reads CASSPAQDSRGYEQYF. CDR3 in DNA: TGTGCCAGCAGCCCCGCCCAGGACAGTAGAGGCTACGAGCAGTACTTC.

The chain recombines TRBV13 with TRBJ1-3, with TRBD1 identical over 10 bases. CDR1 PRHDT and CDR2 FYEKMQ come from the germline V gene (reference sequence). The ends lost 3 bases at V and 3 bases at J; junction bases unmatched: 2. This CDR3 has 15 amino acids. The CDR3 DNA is TGTGCCAGCAGCTTCCGGGACAGGGGTGGAAACACCATATATTTT. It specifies CASSFRDRGGNTIYF.

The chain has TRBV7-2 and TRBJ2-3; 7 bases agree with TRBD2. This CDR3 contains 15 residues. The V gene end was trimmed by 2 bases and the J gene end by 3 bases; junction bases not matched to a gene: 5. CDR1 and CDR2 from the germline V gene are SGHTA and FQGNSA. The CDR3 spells CASSLHGGRTDTQYF. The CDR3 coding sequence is TGTGCCAGCAGCTTACACGGCGGGAGAACAGATACGCAGTATTTT.